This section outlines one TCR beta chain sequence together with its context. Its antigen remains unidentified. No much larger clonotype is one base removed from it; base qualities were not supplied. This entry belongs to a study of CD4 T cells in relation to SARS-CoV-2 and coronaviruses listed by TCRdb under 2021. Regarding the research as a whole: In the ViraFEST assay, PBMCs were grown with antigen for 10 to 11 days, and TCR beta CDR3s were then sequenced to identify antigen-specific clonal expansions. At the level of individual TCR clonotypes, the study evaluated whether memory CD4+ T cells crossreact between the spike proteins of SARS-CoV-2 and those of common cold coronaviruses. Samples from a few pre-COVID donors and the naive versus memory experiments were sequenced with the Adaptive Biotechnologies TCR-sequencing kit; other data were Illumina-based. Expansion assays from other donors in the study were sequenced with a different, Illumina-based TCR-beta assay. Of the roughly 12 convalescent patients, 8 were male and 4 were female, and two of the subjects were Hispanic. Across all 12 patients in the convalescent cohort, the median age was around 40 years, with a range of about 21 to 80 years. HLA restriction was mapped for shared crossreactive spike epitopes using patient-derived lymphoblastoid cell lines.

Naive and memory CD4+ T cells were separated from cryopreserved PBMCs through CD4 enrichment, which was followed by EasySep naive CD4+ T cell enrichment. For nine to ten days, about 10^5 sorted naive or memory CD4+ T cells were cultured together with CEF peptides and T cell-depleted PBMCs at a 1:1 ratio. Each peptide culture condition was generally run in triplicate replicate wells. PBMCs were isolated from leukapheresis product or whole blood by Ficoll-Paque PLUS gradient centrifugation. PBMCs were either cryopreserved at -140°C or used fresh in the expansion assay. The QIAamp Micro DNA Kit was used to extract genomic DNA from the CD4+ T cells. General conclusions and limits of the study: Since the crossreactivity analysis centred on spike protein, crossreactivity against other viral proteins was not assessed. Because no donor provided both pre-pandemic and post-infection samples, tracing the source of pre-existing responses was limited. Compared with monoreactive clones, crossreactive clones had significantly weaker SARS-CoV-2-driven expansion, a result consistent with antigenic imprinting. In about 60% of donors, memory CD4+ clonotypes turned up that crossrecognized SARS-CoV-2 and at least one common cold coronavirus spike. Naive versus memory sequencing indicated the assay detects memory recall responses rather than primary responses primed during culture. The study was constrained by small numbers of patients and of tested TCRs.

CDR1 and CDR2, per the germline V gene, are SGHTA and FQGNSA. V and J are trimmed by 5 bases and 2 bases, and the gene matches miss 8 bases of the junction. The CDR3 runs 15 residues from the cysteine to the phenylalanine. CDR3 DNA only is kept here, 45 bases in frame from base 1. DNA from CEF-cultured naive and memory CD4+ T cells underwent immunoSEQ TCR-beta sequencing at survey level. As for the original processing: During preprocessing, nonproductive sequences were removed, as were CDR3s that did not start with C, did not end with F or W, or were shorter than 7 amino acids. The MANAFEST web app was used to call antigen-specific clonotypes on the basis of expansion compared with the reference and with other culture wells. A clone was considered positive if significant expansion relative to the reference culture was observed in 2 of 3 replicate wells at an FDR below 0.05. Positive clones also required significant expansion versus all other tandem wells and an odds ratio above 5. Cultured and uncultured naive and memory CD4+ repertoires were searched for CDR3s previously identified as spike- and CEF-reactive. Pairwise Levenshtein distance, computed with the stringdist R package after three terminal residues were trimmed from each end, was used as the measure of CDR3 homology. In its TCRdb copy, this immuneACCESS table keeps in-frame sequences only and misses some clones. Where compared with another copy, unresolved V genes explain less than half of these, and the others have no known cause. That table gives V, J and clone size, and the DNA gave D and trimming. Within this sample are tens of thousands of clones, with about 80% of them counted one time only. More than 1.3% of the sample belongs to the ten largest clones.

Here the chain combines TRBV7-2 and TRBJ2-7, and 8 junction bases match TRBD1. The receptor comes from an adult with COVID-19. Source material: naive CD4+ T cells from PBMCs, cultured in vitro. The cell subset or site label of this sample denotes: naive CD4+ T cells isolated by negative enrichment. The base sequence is TGTGCCAGCAGCCCGACCGGGACAGGAGCCTACGAGCAGTACTTC. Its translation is CASSPTGTGAYEQYF.